This T cell receptor beta chain was sequenced for a study of identifying expanded T cells in peripheral blood. The V gene's germline CDR1 is SGHNT and CDR2 YENEEA. Trimming pared 5 bases from V and 0 bases from J, leaving 12 bases between. This CDR3 is built from 15 residues. Assay used: immunoSEQ multiplex PCR; TCRdb lists only in-frame clones, some missing. Of roughly 78,000 clones in the sample, 85% to 90% were seen once. This receptor was identified in a person aged 18 to 69 in good health. The sample comprised blood. The chain recombines TRBV11-3 with TRBJ2-3; D not resolved. The chain's CDR3 is CASSPAGGSTDTQYF. CDR3 coding DNA: TGTGCCAGCAGCCCTGCTGGTGGAAGCACAGATACGCAGTATTTT.